Below are 29 T cell receptor beta chains sequenced from a single sample in a study of response to subunit inactivated influenza vaccine. One entry per CDR3 protein results from TCRdb running MiXCR on the RT-PCR reads. Here the sample spans about half a million distinct CDR3 sequences, approximately 10% being singletons. The source material was PBMCs from blood, sampled roughly 48 days after vaccination. The receptors come from a man between 45 and 60 years old who received an inactivated influenza vaccine.

This clonotype has a count of ten or more. The V and J genes are TRBV5-1 and TRBJ2-3; 10 bases fit TRBD2. Per the germline V gene, CDR1 is SGHRS and CDR2 is YFSETQ. CDR3 length: 15 residues. With V trimmed by 6 bases and J by 3 bases, 7 bases remained unmatched. CDR3: CASTTSGVRTDTQYF. The CDR3 DNA follows: TGCGCCAGCACTACTAGCGGGGTCAGAACAGATACGCAGTATTTT.

In its sample, this clonotype was seen a few times. The CDR3 bases are TGCGCCAGCAGCTGGACCCTAGATAGCTCCTACGAGCAGTACTTC. Its translation: CASSWTLDSSYEQYF. The rearrangement joins TRBV5-1 to TRBJ2-7; D is unclear. This CDR3 contains 15 residues. V shed 3 bases and J shed 0 bases, with 13 bases lying between them. Looked up from germline, CDR1 is SGHRS and CDR2 is YFSETQ. Together with reference TRBV5-1 and TRBJ2-7, the CDR3 gives the full variable domain: KAGVTQTPRYLIKTRGQQVTLSCSPISGHRSVSWYQQTPGQGLQFLFEYFSETQRNKGNFPGRFSGRQFSNSRSEMNVSTLELGDSALYLCASSWTLDSSYEQYFGPGTRLTVT.

CDR3 DNA: TGCAGCGTTGGAGGGGGAGGCAATCAGCCCCAGCATTTT. This translates into CSVGGGGNQPQHF. The chain combines TRBV29-1 with TRBJ1-5; D is possibly TRBD1 (6 bases). From germline, CDR1 is SQVTM and CDR2 ANQGSEA. This CDR3 region has 13 residues. The V end lost 4 bases, the J end lost 2 bases, and 9 bases lay between the germline ends.

The chain joins TRBV5-1 to TRBJ2-1, with 9 bases matching TRBD2. The CDR3 has 16 amino acids. With V trimmed by 1 base and J by 6 bases, 8 bases remained unmatched. Per the germline V gene, CDR1 is SGHRS and CDR2 is YFSETQ. The CDR3 sequence: CASSLRISGRINEQFF. Written as DNA, the CDR3 is TGCGCCAGCAGCTTGCGGATTAGCGGGAGAATCAATGAGCAGTTCTTC.

V usage is TRBV7-8 and J usage is TRBJ2-7; 13 nucleotides match TRBD2. Per the germline V gene, CDR1 is SGHVS and CDR2 is FQNEAQ. The ends lost 0 bases at V and 1 base at J; junction bases unmatched: 3. This CDR3 spans 17 amino acids. CDR3 residues: CASSLALAGGPSYEQYF. CDR3 coding DNA: TGTGCCAGCAGCTTAGCACTAGCGGGGGGGCCTTCCTACGAGCAGTACTTC.

At least ten counts were recorded for this clonotype. The V and J genes are TRBV3-1 and TRBJ1-2; 7 bases are shared with TRBD1. The V segment lost 1 base and the J segment 11 bases; nucleotides outside the gene matches: 1. CDR1 is LGHDT and CDR2 is YNNKEL in the germline V gene (reference sequence). The CDR3 runs to 11 residues. The CDR3 sequence is CASSQGQGYTF. CDR3 sequence (DNA): TGTGCCAGCAGCCAAGGACAGGGTTACACCTTC.

This clonotype was observed a few times. The rearrangement joins TRBV20-1 to TRBJ1-3; the D is unclear. Trimming stripped 3 bases from V and 4 bases from J, with 13 bases between. The CDR3 has 14 amino acids. Germline V gene sequence: CDR1 DFQATT, CDR2 SNEGSKA (reference sequence). The CDR3 DNA follows: TGCAGTGCTAGTTCCCGTTCGGGGGGAAACACCATATATTTT. It codes for CSASSRSGGNTIYF.

This clonotype has more than one count but fewer than ten. This chain uses TRBV18 with TRBJ1-4, with D possibly TRBD1 on 6 matching bases. Germline-derived CDR1 and CDR2 are KGHSH and LQKENI. The CDR3 consists of 15 residues. V shed 6 bases and J shed 0 bases, with 11 bases lying between them. The CDR3 sequence is CASSLDRSTNEKLFF. The DNA for the CDR3 is TGTGCCAGCTCCCTGGACAGATCAACTAATGAAAAACTGTTTTTT.

The chain links TRBV6-1 to TRBJ1-2; 10 nucleotides match TRBD1. The CDR3 totals 16 residues. Germline loops: CDR1 MNHNS, CDR2 SASEGT. The V gene end was trimmed by 6 bases and the J gene end by 3 bases; junction bases not matched to a gene: 10. The CDR3, as DNA: TGTGCCAGCAGCTCCTTATCAGGACAGGGGGACTATGGCTACACCTTC. It yields the protein CASSSLSGQGDYGYTF.

This rearrangement joins TRBV29-1 to TRBJ1-2; D unresolved. Germline V gives CDR1 SQVTM, CDR2 ANQGSEA. The CDR3 spans 13 residues. V shed 5 bases and J shed 1 base, with 11 bases lying between them. CDR3 coding DNA: TGCAGCGTTACCGGACGGCTTAACTATGGCTACACCTTC. Translation gives CSVTGRLNYGYTF.

This clonotype was recorded a few times. The chain carries TRBV7-8 and TRBJ2-5; no definite D call. This CDR3 region has 16 residues. V was trimmed by 5 bases and J by 1 base, leaving 17 bases between them. CDR1 SGHVS and CDR2 FQNEAQ come from the germline V gene. CDR3 nucleotides: TGTGCCAGCAGCGATCAACAAGGTTGGGGCCAAGAGACCCAGTACTTC. Amino acids: CASSDQQGWGQETQYF.

This clonotype has a handful of counts. The chain combines TRBV4-2 with TRBJ2-5, with D hard to call. V shed 5 bases and J shed 6 bases, with 19 bases lying between them. This CDR3 contains 15 residues. Germline V gene sequence: CDR1 LGHNA, CDR2 YNFKEQ. The CDR3 nucleotides are TGTGCCAGCAGCTCCAGCGTAACGAGCATCCAGACCCAGTACTTC. Translated: CASSSSVTSIQTQYF.

This clonotype has ten or more counts. The V and J genes are TRBV3-1 and TRBJ1-1; a possible D gene is TRBD1 (6 bases). V lost 3 bases to trimming and J lost 0 bases, with 8 bases between them. This CDR3 comprises 14 residues. Germline V gene lookup returns CDR1 LGHDT and CDR2 YNNKEL (reference sequence). The CDR3 region is CASSQTGMNTEAFF. In nucleotides, the CDR3 is TGTGCCAGCAGCCAGACAGGCATGAACACTGAAGCTTTCTTT. Drawing the rest from reference TRBV3-1 and TRBJ1-1, the complete variable domain is DTAVSQTPKYLVTQMGNDKSIKCEQNLGHDTMYWYKQDSKKFLKIMFSYNNKELIINETVPNRFSPKSPDKAHLNLHINSLELGDSAVYFCASSQTGMNTEAFFGQGTRLTVV.

This clonotype has ten or more counts. CDR3 in amino acids: CSAKQQGVAYEQYF. The CDR3 DNA reads as TGCAGTGCTAAGCAACAGGGGGTTGCCTACGAGCAGTACTTC. V gene TRBV20-1 combines with J gene TRBJ2-7; 8 positions agree with TRBD1. J was trimmed by 2 bases and V by 4 bases; bases with no gene match: 7. CDR1 DFQATT and CDR2 SNEGSKA come from the germline V gene (reference sequence). This CDR3 has 14 amino acids.

This clonotype has more than one count but fewer than ten. The chain recombines TRBV12-3 or TRBV12-4 with TRBJ2-2; perhaps D is TRBD1 or TRBD2 (5 bases each). Deletions cut 2 bases from V and 5 bases from J, with 12 bases between. The CDR3 runs to 15 residues. CDR3 bases: TGTGCCAGCAGTTTAATTCTTGGGGGTACCGGGGAGCTGTTTTTT. This codes for CASSLILGGTGELFF.

This clonotype was counted only a few times. V and J are TRBV4-1 and TRBJ1-1; possible D gene TRBD1, 5 bases. The CDR3 extends over 14 amino acids. The V end was cut by 3 bases, the J end by 7 bases, with 15 bases between. The V gene's germline CDR1 is MGHRA and CDR2 YSYEKL. CDR3 region: CASSHPTRDFEAFF. The CDR3 DNA reads as TGCGCCAGCAGCCATCCAACCAGGGATTTTGAAGCTTTCTTT.

This clonotype came up a few times. V gene TRBV7-9 combines with J gene TRBJ1-6, with D unclear. Germline V gene lookup returns CDR1 SEHNR and CDR2 FQNEAQ (reference sequence). V gave up 5 bases and J gave up 13 bases, with 18 bases separating them. The CDR3 consists of 14 residues. The CDR3 DNA sequence: TGTGCCAGCAGCGAGGGCACGCCGTTCCTGCCCCTCCACTTT. Its translation is CASSEGTPFLPLHF.

This chain joins TRBV24-1 and TRBJ2-7; either TRBD1 or TRBD2 may fit D (5 bases each). Per germline, CDR1 KGHDR and CDR2 SFDVKD. V lost 4 bases and J lost 2, with 11 bases in between. There are 14 residues in the CDR3. The CDR3 spells CATSDPGTAYEQYF. CDR3 nucleotide sequence: TGTGCCACCAGTGACCCGGGGACCGCCTACGAGCAGTACTTC.

This clonotype came up a few times. The rearrangement uses TRBV12-3 or TRBV12-4 and TRBJ2-5; D is uncertain. The CDR3 loop spans 14 amino acids. V was cut by 4 bases and J by 3 bases, with 12 bases left in between. CDR3 sequence reads: CASSYSSREETQYF. The CDR3 bases are TGTGCCAGCAGTTATAGTAGTAGGGAAGAGACCCAGTACTTC.

This clonotype was recorded many times. This chain joins TRBV20-1 and TRBJ2-5; D not resolved. CDR3 length: 17 amino acids. V was pared by 0 bases and J by 5 bases, with 22 bases between. Germline V lookup: CDR1 DFQATT, CDR2 SNEGSKA (reference sequence). For the CDR3, the DNA is TGCAGTGCTAGAGATTTAGGGTTGGCACCCTTTAGGGAGACCCAGTACTTC. It encodes CSARDLGLAPFRETQYF.

This clonotype was detected ten times or more. The chain is built from TRBV12-3 or TRBV12-4 and TRBJ1-2; D call uncertain. This CDR3 has 13 residues. The V and J ends lost 2 bases and 4 bases respectively, with 8 bases between them. The CDR3 region is CASSLTRFYGYTF. In nucleotides, the CDR3 is TGTGCCAGCAGTTTAACCAGGTTCTATGGCTACACCTTC.

CDR3 region: CSATRQVPSTDTQYF. CDR3 DNA sequence: TGCAGTGCTACCCGACAGGTCCCTAGCACAGATACGCAGTATTTT. The V call is TRBV20-1, the J call TRBJ2-3, with TRBD1 as a possible D gene (6 bases). CDR1 and CDR2 from the germline V gene are DFQATT and SNEGSKA (reference sequence). The CDR3 length is 15 residues. The germline V and J ends were trimmed by 4 bases and 0 bases, with 14 bases remaining between them.

A few counts support this clonotype. The V call is TRBV25-1, the J call TRBJ2-5; TRBD2 might be the D (6 bases). From germline, CDR1 is MGHDK and CDR2 SYGVNS. This CDR3 spans 14 amino acids. V gave up 6 bases and J gave up 0 bases, with 11 bases separating them. As DNA, the CDR3 is TGTGCCAGCAGCTGGGGGGAGTACCAAGAGACCCAGTACTTC. Residues: CASSWGEYQETQYF. Variable domain in full (rest from reference TRBV25-1 and TRBJ2-5): EADIYQTPRYLVIGTGKKITLECSQTMGHDKMYWYQQDPGMELHLIHYSYGVNSTEKGDLSSESTVSRIRTEHFPLTLESARPSHTSQYLCASSWGEYQETQYFGPGTRLLVL.

This clonotype turned up a few times. The chain carries TRBV12-3 or TRBV12-4 and TRBJ1-5; D is uncertain. Deletions cut 10 bases from V and 3 bases from J, with 16 bases between. CDR3 size: 14 residues. The CDR3 protein is CATALQANNQPQHF. In nucleotides, the CDR3 is TGTGCCACCGCCCTCCAGGCAAACAATCAGCCCCAGCATTTT.

This clonotype occurred a few times. The V call is TRBV7-2, the J call TRBJ1-4, with 7 bases fitting TRBD1. With V trimmed by 5 bases and J by 8 bases, 11 bases remained unmatched. Germline CDR1 and CDR2: SGHTA and FQGNSA. The CDR3 is 15 residues long. The CDR3 sequence is CASSRGTAVGEKLFF. The CDR3 DNA reads TGTGCCAGCAGCCGAGGGACAGCTGTGGGCGAAAAACTGTTTTTT.

The sample holds a few counts of this clonotype. This chain connects TRBV6-1 to TRBJ2-3, with 7 bases identical to TRBD1. V gave up 2 bases and J gave up 6 bases; unmatched junction bases: 5. This CDR3 is 14 amino acids long. CDR1 is MNHNS, CDR2 SASEGT, per germline. The DNA for the CDR3 is TGTGCCAGCAGTGAATCCTACAGGGGCGATACGCAGTATTTT. Residues: CASSESYRGDTQYF.

This clonotype occurred many times. CDR3: CASSPRRGGGTEAFF. The CDR3 nucleotides are TGTGCCAGCAGCCCCAGACGCGGGGGAGGCACTGAAGCTTTCTTT. The V gene is TRBV12-3 or TRBV12-4, the J gene TRBJ1-1; tentative D call: TRBD1 (5 bases). Between the trimmed V and J ends, which lost 6 bases and 4 bases, there was a span of 18 bases. The CDR3 totals 15 residues.

The table lists this clonotype with a few counts. The rearrangement joins TRBV14 to TRBJ2-3; no firm D call. Germline assignment: CDR1 SGHDN and CDR2 FVKESK. The CDR3 contains 14 residues. The ends were cut back, 0 bases at V and 6 bases at J, with 10 bases in the middle. CDR3 region: CASSQDRSRDTQYF. In DNA form, the CDR3 reads TGTGCCAGCAGCCAAGATCGCAGCAGGGATACGCAGTATTTT.

The chain couples TRBV5-1 to TRBJ2-7, with D hard to call. The CDR3 consists of 12 residues. V lost 5 bases to trimming and J lost 7 bases, with 13 bases between them. The germline gives CDR1 SGHRS, CDR2 YFSETQ. The DNA for the CDR3 is TGCGCCAGCAGAGAAGGAGTGGAAGAGCAGTACTTC. This gives the protein CASREGVEEQYF. The full variable domain, with the rest looked up from reference TRBV5-1 and TRBJ2-7, is KAGVTQTPRYLIKTRGQQVTLSCSPISGHRSVSWYQQTPGQGLQFLFEYFSETQRNKGNFPGRFSGRQFSNSRSEMNVSTLELGDSALYLCASREGVEEQYFGPGTRLTVT.